This record covers a single T cell receptor (beta chain). Its antigen is currently unknown. Donors counted as nominally healthy when sampled, yet unrecorded immune exposures were likely. The data belong to a study of cytomegalovirus exposure and HLA in healthy donors. Study-wide results and limits: For most TCR beta V segments, an earlier analysis put the productive rate at about 87% or about 30% of the time.

PCR used 60 Vbeta primers and 13 Jbeta primers. The method was immunoSEQ multiplex PCR; TCRdb's version includes in-frame clones alone and lacks a portion of them. This sample lists roughly 100,000 clones; its ten largest clones have approximately 3.7%. V shed 3 bases, J shed 0 bases, and the junction held 11 bases outside the gene matches. Germline V gene sequence: CDR1 SGDLS, CDR2 YYNGEE. There are 19 residues in the CDR3. V is TRBV9 and J is TRBJ2-6, with TRBD1 matching over 8 bases. Material: PBMCs. The TCR sequence derives from a man aged 40-49 years in good health and CMV-seronegative. This CDR3 reads CASSGWPGQDYSGANVLTF. The CDR3 region has the DNA TGTGCCAGCAGCGGGTGGCCGGGACAGGACTACTCTGGGGCCAACGTCCTGACTTTC.